This record covers a single T cell receptor (beta chain). The data belong to a study of T cells in Graves' hyperthyroidism and ophthalmopathy. TCR beta CDR3 regions were amplified from RNA. TCR CDR3 underwent first-round RT-PCR with the HTBI primer set. Each CDR3 protein is one row after TCRdb ran MiXCR on the multiplex PCR reads. The table has approximately 200,000 distinct CDR3 sequences, about 17% seen once. V was shortened by 5 bases and J by 7 bases, with 14 bases between the two germline ends. The germline gives CDR1 SGHVS, CDR2 FQNEAQ. The CDR3 extends over 14 amino acids. This receptor was obtained from a man aged 35 to 55 with Graves' hyperthyroidism. The specimen sequenced was blood. The gene calls are TRBV7-8 and TRBJ1-4; D unclear. Here the CDR3 reads CASSPKRTGEKLFF. CDR3 nucleotides: TGTGCCAGCAGCCCCAAAAGGACGGGTGAAAAACTGTTTTTT.